The 25 T cell receptor beta chains below come from one sample, sequenced in a study of T-cell reconstitution after alpha-beta-depleted transplantation in children. A library of TCRbeta sequences, prepared with unique molecular identifiers, was generated. Via MiXCR, TCRdb re-called the PCR reads, giving one row per CDR3 protein. The profile shows a few hundred thousand distinct CDR3 sequences, about 12% of them singletons. Sequenced material: PBMCs from the stem cell graft donor, taken from the stem cell graft. These receptors were collected from a human donor who donated a stem cell graft to a child with combined immunodeficiency.

This clonotype was counted between two and nine times. V and J are TRBV19 and TRBJ1-2, with 9 positions matching TRBD1. Germline V gives CDR1 LNHDA, CDR2 SQIVND (reference sequence). The CDR3 sequence is 15 residues long. J was trimmed by 3 bases and V by 3 bases; bases with no gene match: 5. This chain's CDR3 is CASSITGGADYGYTF. The CDR3 DNA sequence: TGTGCCAGTAGTATTACAGGGGGCGCGGACTATGGCTACACCTTC. The whole variable domain, remainder taken from reference TRBV19 and TRBJ1-2, is DGGITQSPKYLFRKEGQNVTLSCEQNLNHDAMYWYRQDPGQGLRLIYYSQIVNDFQKGDIAEGYSVSREKKESFPLTVTSAQKNPTAFYLCASSITGGADYGYTFGSGTRLTVV.

There are many counts of this clonotype. The chain uses TRBV5-1 and TRBJ2-3; D uncertain. V was cut by 5 bases and J by 0 bases, with 10 bases left in between. This CDR3 is 14 amino acids long. The V gene's germline CDR1 is SGHRS and CDR2 YFSETQ. CDR3 sequence reads: CASRGVYSTDTQYF. CDR3 DNA: TGCGCCAGCAGAGGCGTCTATAGCACAGATACGCAGTATTTT.

This clonotype was detected many times. The chain uses TRBV12-5 and TRBJ2-7; 7 bases are shared with TRBD1. V gave up 6 bases and J gave up 0 bases; unmatched junction bases: 8. Germline CDR1 LGHNT, CDR2 FRNRAP. The CDR3 contains 15 residues. CDR3 DNA sequence: TGTGCTAGTGGCCGGGACAGCCTCTTCTCCTACGAGCAGTACTTC. It yields the protein CASGRDSLFSYEQYF.

In its sample, this clonotype was seen a few times. This chain's CDR3 is CARYDSNQPQHF. CDR3 in DNA: TGTGCCAGGTACGATAGCAATCAGCCCCAGCATTTT. J is TRBJ1-5 and V is TRBV24-1; D is undetermined. Trimming cost V 11 bases and J 0 bases, with 7 bases left between them. CDR3 length: 12 amino acids. Germline CDR1 and CDR2: KGHDR and SFDVKD.

This clonotype was detected ten times or more. The chain has TRBV12-3 or TRBV12-4 and TRBJ1-1, with D possibly matching TRBD1 (6 bases). V was cut by 9 bases and J by 6 bases, with 17 bases left in between. The CDR3 contains 13 residues. The chain's CDR3 is CASVRGDSAEAFF. CDR3 sequence (DNA): TGTGCCAGTGTCAGGGGCGACTCTGCTGAAGCTTTCTTT.

This clonotype was seen only a few times. The chain employs TRBV5-1 and TRBJ2-5; D is perhaps TRBD1 (6 bases). Germline V CDR1 and CDR2: SGHRS, YFSETQ. This CDR3 has 14 residues. V shed 4 bases and J shed 4 bases, with 14 bases lying between them. CDR3 sequence: CASSLGQLPETQYF. The CDR3 coding sequence is TGCGCCAGCAGCCTAGGACAGCTCCCAGAGACCCAGTACTTC.

The chain combines TRBV11-3 with TRBJ1-2; D gene unclear. Trimming removed 1 base from V and 6 bases from J, with 15 bases in between. The CDR3 is 15 residues long. Germline V gives CDR1 SGHNT, CDR2 YENEEA. Here the CDR3 DNA reads TGTGCCAGCAGCTTAGGAGGTCAGCTCTTAAATGGCTACACCTTC. It codes for CASSLGGQLLNGYTF.

This clonotype has just a few counts. The chain couples TRBV12-3 or TRBV12-4 to TRBJ2-3; 7 bases are a match to TRBD2. The V segment lost 3 bases and the J segment 3 bases; nucleotides outside the gene matches: 18. CDR3 size: 19 residues. The CDR3 nucleotides are TGTGCCAGCAGTTTCGCACTTTTGCCCGGGGGAGGGCCGACAGATACGCAGTATTTT. It specifies CASSFALLPGGGPTDTQYF.

This clonotype was detected only a few times. The chain carries TRBV9 and TRBJ1-3; 7 nucleotides align to TRBD1. The CDR3 has 14 residues. The germline gives CDR1 SGDLS, CDR2 YYNGEE. V gave up 4 bases and J gave up 0 bases; unmatched junction bases: 1. The chain's CDR3 is CASSSGGSGNTIYF. CDR3 nucleotide sequence: TGTGCCAGCAGCTCAGGGGGCTCTGGAAACACCATATATTTT.

V gene TRBV30 combines with J gene TRBJ1-1; D not certain. This CDR3 is 10 amino acids long. The ends were cut back, 7 bases at V and 7 bases at J, with 10 bases in the middle. CDR1 is GTSNPN and CDR2 is SVGIG in the germline V gene (reference sequence). The CDR3 DNA reads as TGTGCCTTTATTGCTGGTGAAGCTTTCTTT. Translation: CAFIAGEAFF.

This clonotype was detected a few times. Here the CDR3 reads CASSSPLRANTGELFF. The CDR3, as DNA: TGTGCCAGCAGCTCGCCCCTCCGCGCGAACACCGGGGAGCTGTTTTTT. The chain recombines TRBV7-9 with TRBJ2-2; D remains unclear. The CDR3 extends over 16 amino acids. The V gene lost 4 bases and the J gene lost 0 bases, with 12 bases spanning the gap. Germline V gives CDR1 SEHNR, CDR2 FQNEAQ (reference sequence).

The table lists this clonotype with many counts. This rearrangement joins TRBV15 to TRBJ1-5, with a tentative D call TRBD1 (5 bases). Germline lookup yields CDR1 LNHNV and CDR2 YYDKDF (reference sequence). V lost 0 bases and J 7 bases, leaving 13 bases between the germline ends. The length of the CDR3 is 15 residues. In DNA, the CDR3 is TGTGCCACCAGCAGAGACAGGGCCTCGGCGCAGCCCCAGCATTTT. Protein sequence: CATSRDRASAQPQHF.

A few counts support this clonotype. J is TRBJ1-3 and V is TRBV19; maybe TRBD1 (5 bases). V was cut by 5 bases and J by 7 bases, with 18 bases left in between. The length of the CDR3 is 15 residues. CDR1 LNHDA and CDR2 SQIVND come from the germline V gene (reference sequence). CDR3 in DNA: TGTGCCAGTAGTTCTCGGTGGAGAGGGGCTAACACCATATATTTT. It translates to CASSSRWRGANTIYF.

V and J are TRBV30 and TRBJ2-3; TRBD1 might be the D (5 bases). CDR3 length equals 14 residues. Germline CDR1 reads GTSNPN; CDR2 reads SVGIG (reference sequence). Trimming took off 0 bases at V and 1 base at J, with 8 bases between the two ends. As DNA, the CDR3 is TGTGCCTGGAGTGTACAAGGGGGCACAGATACGCAGTATTTT. This codes for CAWSVQGGTDTQYF. The full variable domain, rest sourced from reference TRBV30 and TRBJ2-3, is SQTIHQWPATLVQPVGSPLSLECTVEGTSNPNLYWYRQAAGRGLQLLFYSVGIGQISSEVPQNLSASRPQDRQFILSSKKLLLSDSGFYLCAWSVQGGTDTQYFGPGTRLTVL.

This clonotype occurred many times. Here the CDR3 reads CASSPGVSYNEQFF. The DNA of the CDR3 is TGCGCCAGCAGCCCAGGGGTATCCTACAATGAGCAGTTCTTC. The chain combines TRBV4-3 with TRBJ2-1; maybe TRBD1 (6 bases). Germline V gene lookup returns CDR1 LGHNA and CDR2 YSLEER. The germline V and J ends were trimmed by 4 bases and 1 base, with 8 bases remaining between them. The CDR3 extends over 14 amino acids.

This clonotype has just a few counts. V usage is TRBV6-2 or TRBV6-3 and J usage is TRBJ2-3; TRBD1 matches at 7 bases. The length of the CDR3 is 14 residues. V lost 6 bases to trimming and J lost 2 bases; unmatched junction nucleotides: 5. Germline assignment: CDR1 MNHEY and CDR2 SVGEGT. The CDR3 loop reads CASSHRGNTDTQYF. CDR3 bases: TGTGCCAGCAGCCACAGGGGTAACACAGATACGCAGTATTTT.

The gene calls are TRBV5-1 and TRBJ2-1; D unclear. Per the germline V gene, CDR1 is SGHRS and CDR2 is YFSETQ. This CDR3 is 13 amino acids long. V was cut by 4 bases and J by 5 bases, with 10 bases left in between. The CDR3 sequence: CASSAGRNNEQFF. The CDR3 nucleotides read TGCGCCAGCAGCGCCGGACGGAACAATGAGCAGTTCTTC.

The chain's CDR3 is CATAGEALFNEQFF. CDR3 coding DNA: TGTGCCACCGCGGGGGAAGCATTGTTTAATGAGCAGTTCTTC. The gene calls are TRBV7-9 and TRBJ2-1; 7 nucleotides agree with TRBD2. Germline CDR1 SEHNR, CDR2 FQNEAQ (reference sequence). Trimming at V came to 10 bases and at J to 7 bases, leaving 13 bases not matched to a gene. The CDR3 has 14 amino acids. The full variable domain, in which reference TRBV7-9 and TRBJ2-1 provide the parts outside the CDR3, is DTGVSQNPRHKITKRGQNVTFRCDPISEHNRLYWYRQTLGQGPEFLTYFQNEAQLEKSRLLSDRFSAERPKGSFSTLEIQRTEQGDSAMYLCATAGEALFNEQFFGPGTRLTVL.

The chain employs TRBV19 and TRBJ2-3; D might be TRBD1 or TRBD2, each matching 5 bases. Germline CDR1 LNHDA, CDR2 SQIVND (reference sequence). The V end was cut by 5 bases, the J end by 0 bases, with 15 bases between. The CDR3 loop spans 16 amino acids. The chain's CDR3 is CASSFSRDRSTDTQYF. The CDR3 DNA is TGTGCCAGTAGTTTCAGCCGGGACCGCAGCACAGATACGCAGTATTTT.

This clonotype has ten or more counts. The CDR3 sequence is CSAGTGERDGYTF. DNA for the CDR3: TGCAGTGCAGGGACAGGGGAAAGGGATGGCTACACCTTC. The rearrangement joins TRBV20-1 to TRBJ1-2; 10 nucleotides line up with TRBD1. In germline, CDR1 is DFQATT, CDR2 SNEGSKA (reference sequence). The CDR3 totals 13 residues. V shed 6 bases and J 6 bases; nucleotides not matched to a gene: 7.

The rearrangement links TRBV3-1 to TRBJ2-2, with TRBD1 as a possible D gene (5 bases). This CDR3 is 14 amino acids long. The V gene's germline CDR1 is LGHDT and CDR2 YNNKEL (reference sequence). The germline V and J ends were trimmed by 1 base and 6 bases, with 9 bases remaining between them. The CDR3 DNA reads as TGTGCCAGCAGCCAAGGGACATACCCCGGGGAGCTGTTTTTT. This codes for CASSQGTYPGELFF.

There are many counts of this clonotype. This sequence joins TRBV27 and TRBJ2-7, with D maybe TRBD1 (6 bases). Germline V CDR1 and CDR2: MNHEY, SMNVEV (reference sequence). The CDR3 spans 15 residues. The germline V and J ends were trimmed by 6 bases and 2 bases, with 17 bases remaining between them. The CDR3 DNA reads TGTGCCAGCAGCTCCGTCGGACAGATAGCCTACGAGCAGTACTTC. Translated: CASSSVGQIAYEQYF.

This clonotype was observed at least ten times. The chain recombines TRBV6-5 with TRBJ2-5; TRBD1 aligns across 7 bases. The V segment lost 5 bases and the J segment 5 bases; nucleotides outside the gene matches: 2. The germline V gene encodes CDR1 MNHEY and CDR2 SVGAGI. The CDR3 runs to 12 residues. The CDR3 nucleotides read TGTGCCAGCAGTCAGGACAGGGAGACCCAGTACTTC. Amino acid sequence: CASSQDRETQYF.

In this sample, this clonotype turned up a few times. The chain has TRBV24-1 and TRBJ2-5; TRBD2 matches at 10 bases. Per the germline V gene, CDR1 is KGHDR and CDR2 is SFDVKD. V gave up 5 bases and J gave up 5 bases; unmatched junction bases: 16. There are 18 residues in the CDR3. The CDR3, as DNA: TGTGCCACCAGTGGCACTCACAGGGCTAGCGGGAGAGGGGAGACCCAGTACTTC. Its translation: CATSGTHRASGRGETQYF.

This clonotype appeared a few times. The chain links TRBV20-1 to TRBJ1-4; possibly TRBD1 for D (6 bases). Trimming pared 3 bases from V and 7 bases from J, leaving 24 bases between. CDR3 length: 17 residues. Germline V gene lookup returns CDR1 DFQATT and CDR2 SNEGSKA (reference sequence). The CDR3 region is CSASPGGTLTSGEKLFF. The CDR3 DNA reads TGCAGTGCTAGCCCCGGGGGGACACTTACCTCGGGTGAAAAACTGTTTTTT.